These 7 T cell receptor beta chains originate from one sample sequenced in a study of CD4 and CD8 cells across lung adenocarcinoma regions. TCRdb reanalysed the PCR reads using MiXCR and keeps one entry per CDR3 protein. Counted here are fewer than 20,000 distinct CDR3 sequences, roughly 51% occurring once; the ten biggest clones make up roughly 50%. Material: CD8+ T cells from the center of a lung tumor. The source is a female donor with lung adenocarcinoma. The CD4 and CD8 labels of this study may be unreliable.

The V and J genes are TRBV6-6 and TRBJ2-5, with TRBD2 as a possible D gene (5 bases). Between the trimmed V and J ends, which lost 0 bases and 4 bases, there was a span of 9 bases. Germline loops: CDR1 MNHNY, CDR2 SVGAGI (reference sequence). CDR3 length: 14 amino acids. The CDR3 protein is CASSYSIEGETQYF. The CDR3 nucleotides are TGTGCCAGCAGTTACTCGATTGAGGGAGAGACCCAGTACTTC.

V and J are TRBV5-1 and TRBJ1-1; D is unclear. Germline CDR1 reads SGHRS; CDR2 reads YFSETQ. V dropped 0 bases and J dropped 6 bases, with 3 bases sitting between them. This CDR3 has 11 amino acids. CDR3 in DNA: TGCGCCAGCAGCTTGGGGGCTGAAGCTTTCTTT. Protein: CASSLGAEAFF.

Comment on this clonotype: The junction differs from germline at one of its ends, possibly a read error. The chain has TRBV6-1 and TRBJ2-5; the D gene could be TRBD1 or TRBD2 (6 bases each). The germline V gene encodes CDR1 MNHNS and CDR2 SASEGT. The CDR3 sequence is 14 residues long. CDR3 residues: CARLGGRDQETQYF. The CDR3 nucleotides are TGTGCGAGGCTCGGGGGCCGTGACCAAGAGACTCAGTACTTC.

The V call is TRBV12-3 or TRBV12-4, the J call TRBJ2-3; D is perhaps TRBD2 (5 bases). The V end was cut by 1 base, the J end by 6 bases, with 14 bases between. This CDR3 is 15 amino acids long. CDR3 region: CASSLENEGSDTQYF. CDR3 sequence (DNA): TGTGCCAGCAGTTTAGAGAACGAGGGCTCGGATACGCAGTATTTT.

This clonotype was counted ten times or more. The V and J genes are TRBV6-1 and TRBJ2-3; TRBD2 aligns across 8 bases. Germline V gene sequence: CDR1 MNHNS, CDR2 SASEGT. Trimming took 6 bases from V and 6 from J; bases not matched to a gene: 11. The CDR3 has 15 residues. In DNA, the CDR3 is TGTGCCAGCAGACAAGCGGGACTAGGAGCCGATACGCAGTATTTT. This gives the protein CASRQAGLGADTQYF.

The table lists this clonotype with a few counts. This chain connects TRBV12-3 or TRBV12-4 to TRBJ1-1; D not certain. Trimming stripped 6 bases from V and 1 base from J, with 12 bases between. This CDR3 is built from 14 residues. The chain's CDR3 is CASSMVGRNTEAFF. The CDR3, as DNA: TGTGCCAGCAGCATGGTGGGGAGGAACACTGAAGCTTTCTTT.

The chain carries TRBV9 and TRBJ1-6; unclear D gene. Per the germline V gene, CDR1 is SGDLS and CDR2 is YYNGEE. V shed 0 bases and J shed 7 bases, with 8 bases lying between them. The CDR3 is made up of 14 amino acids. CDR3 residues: CASSVGDYNSPLHF. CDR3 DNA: TGTGCCAGCAGCGTAGGAGACTACAATTCACCCCTCCACTTT.